This T cell receptor (beta chain) appears in the sequencing data of a study of T-cell memory formation after mild COVID-19. Study-wide results and limits: Contracting CD8+ clones were enriched in EMRA, CD4+ mainly in CM and EM.

One entry per CDR3 protein results from TCRdb running MiXCR on the 5' RACE reads. The sample has 280,000 or so distinct CDR3 sequences, approximately 8.4% seen once. This clonotype has a count of ten or more. The antigen is not known. The CDR3 extends over 10 amino acids. Looked up from germline, CDR1 is SNHLY and CDR2 is FYNNEI. Trimming cost V 9 bases and J 8 bases, with 7 bases left between them. The sequence came from a man aged 18 to 30 who had mild COVID-19 (a few samples of this study predate the infection). Cell type and time point are not known. Sequences were obtained from PBMCs or a T cell subset sorted from them (not recorded which). The chain combines TRBV2 with TRBJ2-2; D is unclear. The CDR3 bases are TGTGCCAGTTCCCGGGGGGAGCTGTTTTTT. It translates to CASSRGELFF.